Given below is one T cell receptor (beta chain) in context. As yet, its antigen is unknown. This specimen belongs to a study of Graves' ophthalmopathy and Graves' hyperthyroidism. Notes on the study in general: A classifier, a 13-signature model, separated ophthalmopathy from stable hyperthyroidism with 87.88% sensitivity and approximately 80% specificity.

Clinical symptoms, serum thyroxine, TRAb, thyroid ultrasound and orbital computed tomography formed the basis of diagnosis. The sequenced template was RNA, covering the TCR beta CDR3 region. HTBI-primed RT-PCR formed the first round, and a multiplex PCR formed the second. TCRdb re-analysed the multiplex PCR reads in MiXCR, keeping a single row per CDR3 protein. Of about 700,000 distinct CDR3 sequences in the sample, over 40% were seen once. After removal of 4 bases from V and 2 bases from J, the junction contained 8 bases not matched to a gene. Germline assignment: CDR1 SGHDT and CDR2 YYEEEE. The CDR3 covers 16 residues.

This TCR was recovered from an adult man with Graves' ophthalmopathy. The chain uses TRBV5-6 and TRBJ2-7; 11 bases agree with TRBD1. The material sequenced was peripheral blood. The CDR3 protein is CASSGQGAHRPYEQYF. DNA for the CDR3: TGTGCCAGCAGCGGACAGGGGGCGCACAGGCCCTACGAGCAGTACTTC.